This entry features one TCR beta chain sequence. Noted treatment: some 20 received Ad26.COV2.S at low or high dose, single or two shots; about 5 received placebo; per-sample allocation not given. The samples were gathered on day 63 after the first injection of vaccine or placebo. The data are from a study of Ad26.COV2.S vaccination and SARS-CoV-2 variants. Some clones are missing from TCRdb's copy, which holds only in-frame ones; the method was immunoSEQ multiplex PCR. Here the sample spans a few hundred thousand clones, roughly 80% being singletons. The clonotype comes from a person between 18 and 65 years old who received the Ad26.COV2.S COVID-19 vaccine or a placebo. This specimen was peripheral blood, taken in a trial of Ad26.COV2.S vaccine versus placebo.

CDR3 nucleotides: TGTGCCAGCAGCCAGGGGACAGGGACTCTGTACACCTTC. Protein product: CASSQGTGTLYTF. The chain links TRBV7-9 to TRBJ1-2; 9 bases align to TRBD1. Germline CDR1 is SEHNR and CDR2 is FQNEAQ (reference sequence). The ends lost 5 bases at V and 11 bases at J; junction bases unmatched: 9. CDR3 length: 13 amino acids.